A selection of T cell receptor beta chains follows, all from one sample in a study of blood T cell repertoires in COVID-19. Sequencing used immunoSEQ multiplex PCR; TCRdb keeps in-frame clones, though not all of them. The repertoire holds hundreds of thousands of clones, with around 89% as singletons. Sequenced material: PBMCs or T cells enriched from blood (not recorded which). Every receptor here comes from a man aged 25-45 years who had been exposed to COVID-19. Both conserved end residues are part of each CDR3. Clone size is not always given. Where it is, it says once, few, many or a class for expanded clones.

TRBV4-3	.	CASSPSRGSEKLFF
TRBV3-1/TRBV3-2	.	CASSRWKQANTGELFF
TRBV6-1	.	CASSDWTPWGYTF
TRBV6-5	.	CASSTGGDGNQPQHF
TRBV28	.	CASSLGQDSYEQYF
TRBV5-4	.	CASSLQGAGTDTQYF
TRBV10-3	once	CAISESLPTSYEQYF
TRBV5-4	.	CASSLGQGFVETQYF
TRBV29-1	once	CSVTGTSGNTIYF
TRBV4-1	few	CASSQGGSGGLYEQYF
TRBV9	.	CASSPTSGVPTDTQYF
TRBV24-1	.	CATSDGGDTEAFF
TRBV2	.	CASSSTYGYTF
TRBV12-3/TRBV12-4	.	CASSRTGYGYTF